The clone carrying this T cell receptor beta chain was observed a handful of times. Antigen specificity is unknown. The source of the sample is a study of CD8 T cells in ankylosing spondylitis. General study results and limits: There was reportedly significant enrichment of clones that were disease-linked in matched ankylosing spondylitis synovial fluid.

The V and J ends lost 7 bases and 7 bases respectively, with 17 bases between them. The CDR3 has 14 amino acids. Library preparation for TCR beta used quantitative 5'-RACE with molecular barcodes. TCRdb passed the 5' RACE reads through MiXCR, listing each CDR3 protein once. Of a few hundred thousand distinct CDR3 sequences in the sample, roughly 20% were seen once. This TCR was recovered from a female donor with ankylosing spondylitis or in good health (not recorded which). The rearrangement links TRBV12-3 or TRBV12-4 to TRBJ2-1; no reliable D call. Sequenced sample: blood, either unsorted or a sorted T cell fraction (not recorded which). CDR3 DNA: TGTGCCAGCAAAATGAAACAGCAGATTAATGAGCAGTTCTTC. This translates into CASKMKQQINEQFF.